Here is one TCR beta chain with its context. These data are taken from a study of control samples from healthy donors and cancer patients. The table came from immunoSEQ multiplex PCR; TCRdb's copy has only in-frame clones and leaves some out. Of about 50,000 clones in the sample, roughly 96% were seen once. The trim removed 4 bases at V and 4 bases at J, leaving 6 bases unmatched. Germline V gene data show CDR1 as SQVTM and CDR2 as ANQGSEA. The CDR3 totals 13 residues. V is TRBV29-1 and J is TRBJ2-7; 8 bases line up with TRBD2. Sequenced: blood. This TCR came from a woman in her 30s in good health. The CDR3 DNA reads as TGCAGCGTTGTTTGGGCGGGGGGATACGAGCAGTACTTC. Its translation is CSVVWAGGYEQYF.